The present TCR beta chain was sequenced within a study of cytotoxic CD8 clonotypes in ibrutinib-treated CLL. Libraries of TCR beta were made from roughly 2.2 micrograms of genomic DNA that came from cryopreserved PBMCs. Here immunoSEQ multiplex PCR was the method, and the copy in TCRdb shows in-frame clones only, minus some. Here the sample spans roughly 190,000 clones, 72% being singletons. This specimen consisted of PBMCs, obtained after 24 months of ibrutinib treatment. This TCR derives from a human donor with chronic lymphocytic leukemia.

The CDR3 bases are TGTGCCAGCAGCTTTCAGGGCCAAGAGACCCAGTACTTC. Amino acid sequence: CASSFQGQETQYF. The chain is built from TRBV7-8 and TRBJ2-5, with D tentatively TRBD1 (5 bases). Per germline, CDR1 SGHVS and CDR2 FQNEAQ. Trimming removed 3 bases from V and 1 base from J, with 6 bases in between. The CDR3 is 13 amino acids.